The present entry profiles one T cell receptor beta chain with its context. MiXCR, applied by TCRdb to the RT-PCR reads, yields one record per CDR3 protein. This table holds almost 700,000 distinct CDR3 sequences, approximately 15% found once. The ends were cut back, 6 bases at V and 2 bases at J, with 13 bases in the middle. The germline CDR1 and CDR2 sequences are DFQATT and SNEGSKA (reference sequence). The CDR3 has 13 residues. The V gene is TRBV20-1, the J gene TRBJ1-2; D remains unclear. The sequenced material came from memory CD4+ T cells from blood. The sequence came from a female donor in good health, serving as a healthy control. CDR3 coding DNA: TGCAGTGCACCCGAAGGGCCGAACTATGGCTACACCTTC. Residues: CSAPEGPNYGYTF.